Listed here are 3 T cell receptor beta chains from one sample, sequenced in a study of cytomegalovirus exposure and HLA in healthy donors. The PCR contained 60 Vbeta and 13 Jbeta primers. The protocol was immunoSEQ multiplex PCR, while the TCRdb copy is restricted to in-frame clones and leaves out a portion. This sample yields about 190,000 clones, of which around 78% are seen a single time; around 14% belongs to the top ten. The sequencing sample was made of PBMCs. The receptors shown here come from a woman aged 30 to 39 in good health and CMV-seropositive.

The chain uses TRBV29-1 and TRBJ1-1; 8 positions match TRBD1. V gave up 4 bases and J gave up 3 bases; unmatched junction bases: 10. Looked up from germline, CDR1 is SQVTM and CDR2 is ANQGSEA. The CDR3 consists of 15 residues. The CDR3 reads CSVGTGPGGDTEAFF. The DNA for the CDR3 is TGCAGCGTTGGGACAGGGCCGGGAGGAGACACTGAAGCTTTCTTT.

CDR3 coding DNA: TGTGCCAGCAGCTTAGTGGGTTTGCGGGAGACCCAGTACTTC. Translated, it gives CASSLVGLRETQYF. The V call is TRBV7-2, the J call TRBJ2-5; no clear D gene. Deletions cut 1 base from V and 5 bases from J, with 11 bases between. The CDR3 runs 14 residues. Germline CDR1 SGHTA, CDR2 FQGNSA.

The chain is built from TRBV11-2 and TRBJ1-4, with a weak D call TRBD1 (5 bases). V lost 5 bases, J lost 4 bases, and 17 bases lay in between. There are 16 residues in the CDR3. Germline V CDR1 and CDR2: SGHAT, FQNNGV. The CDR3 loop is CASSLGQGWGNEKLFF. The CDR3 region has the DNA TGTGCCAGCAGCCTCGGCCAGGGCTGGGGTAATGAAAAACTGTTTTTT.